The 13 T cell receptor beta chains presented below share a single source sample, sequenced in a study of T cells after yellow fever vaccination. TCRdb itself ran the 5' RACE reads through MiXCR, one entry per CDR3 protein. The sample holds approximately 160,000 distinct CDR3 sequences, 9.3% seen once. The material was CD8+ T cells sorted from PBMCs, obtained 45 days after the yellow fever booster vaccination. The source is a man aged 18 to 35 who received the YFV17D yellow fever vaccine.

The chain recombines TRBV6-5 with TRBJ1-3; D possibly corresponds to TRBD1 (6 bases). V was shortened by 5 bases and J by 4 bases, with 15 bases between the two germline ends. In germline, CDR1 is MNHEY, CDR2 SVGAGI. CDR3 size: 15 residues. The CDR3 DNA is TGTGCCAGCAGTCCATACAGGGCCCAAGGAAACACCATATATTTT. Its protein product is CASSPYRAQGNTIYF.

The V gene is TRBV20-1, the J gene TRBJ1-5; no firm D call. V dropped 0 bases and J dropped 0 bases, with 9 bases sitting between them. CDR1 and CDR2 from the germline V gene are DFQATT and SNEGSKA (reference sequence). CDR3 length: 15 residues. CDR3 loop: CSARDLSHSNQPQHF. CDR3 nucleotide sequence: TGCAGTGCTAGAGATTTGAGCCATAGCAATCAGCCCCAGCATTTT.

In this sample, this clonotype turned up a few times. The chain carries TRBV7-9 and TRBJ1-2; a possible D gene is TRBD1 (5 bases). Germline lookup yields CDR1 SEHNR and CDR2 FQNEAQ (reference sequence). The CDR3 loop spans 14 amino acids. Trimming pared 1 base from V and 6 bases from J, leaving 12 bases between. In DNA, the CDR3 is TGTGCCAGCAGCTTAGTGGTTGCGGGGGATGGCTACACCTTC. Protein sequence: CASSLVVAGDGYTF.

This clonotype has ten or more counts. The rearrangement links TRBV20-1 to TRBJ1-1; 7 bases fit TRBD1. Germline V gene sequence: CDR1 DFQATT, CDR2 SNEGSKA (reference sequence). The CDR3 totals 13 residues. J lost 3 bases, V lost 0 bases, and 1 base had no gene match. The CDR3 here is CSAREQGDTEAFF. The CDR3 nucleotides read TGCAGTGCTAGAGAGCAGGGGGACACTGAAGCTTTCTTT.

J is TRBJ1-1 and V is TRBV4-3; perhaps TRBD1 as D (5 bases). V lost 1 base and J lost 5, with 11 bases in between. This CDR3 is 14 amino acids long. Germline lookup yields CDR1 LGHNA and CDR2 YSLEER. CDR3 protein: CASSQVAGRTEAFF. The DNA of the CDR3 is TGCGCCAGCAGCCAAGTGGCAGGGCGGACTGAAGCTTTCTTT.

The V gene is TRBV7-9, the J gene TRBJ1-3; D is unresolved. The V gene lost 5 bases and the J gene lost 4 bases, with 9 bases spanning the gap. The CDR3 runs 13 residues. Germline V gives CDR1 SEHNR, CDR2 FQNEAQ (reference sequence). This chain's CDR3 is CASSRVAGNTIYF. In DNA form, the CDR3 reads TGTGCCAGCAGCAGGGTAGCGGGAAACACCATATATTTT.

J is TRBJ2-1 and V is TRBV4-2; D is unresolved. V was clipped by 0 bases and J by 7 bases, with 7 bases between them. The CDR3 length is 13 residues. Germline V gives CDR1 LGHNA, CDR2 YNFKEQ. The CDR3 DNA reads TGTGCCAGCAGCCAAGATGTAGGTAATGAGCAGTTCTTC. Protein product: CASSQDVGNEQFF.

This clonotype turned up a few times. The rearrangement uses TRBV12-3 or TRBV12-4 and TRBJ1-1; D gene ambiguous. This CDR3 contains 13 residues. V was trimmed by 5 bases and J by 1 base, leaving 8 bases between them. The CDR3 DNA is TGTGCCAGCAGTGAGACACCGAACACTGAAGCTTTCTTT. This codes for CASSETPNTEAFF.

The chain carries TRBV14 and TRBJ2-3; no clear D gene. Trimming stripped 1 base from V and 2 bases from J, with 4 bases between. CDR3 length equals 13 residues. Germline V lookup: CDR1 SGHDN, CDR2 FVKESK. CDR3 in amino acids: CASSQAATDTQYF. The DNA for the CDR3 is TGTGCCAGCAGCCAAGCGGCCACAGATACGCAGTATTTT. Drawing the rest from reference TRBV14 and TRBJ2-3, the complete variable domain is EAGVTQFPSHSVIEKGQTVTLRCDPISGHDNLYWYRRVMGKEIKFLLHFVKESKQDESGMPNNRFLAERTGGTYSTLKVQPAELEDSGVYFCASSQAATDTQYFGPGTRLTVL.

The chain is built from TRBV7-9 and TRBJ1-4, with TRBD1 as a possible D gene (6 bases). The CDR3 spans 10 residues. V gave up 5 bases and J gave up 14 bases, with 9 bases separating them. The germline CDR1 and CDR2 sequences are SEHNR and FQNEAQ (reference sequence). The CDR3 nucleotides are TGTGCCAGCAGCCCTGGACAGCTGTTTTTT. Its protein product is CASSPGQLFF.

This clonotype has a handful of counts. This rearrangement joins TRBV7-2 to TRBJ2-1; perhaps D is TRBD1 or TRBD2 (6 bases each). Trimming cost V 2 bases and J 0 bases, with 11 bases left between them. The CDR3 runs to 16 residues. In germline, CDR1 is SGHTA, CDR2 FQGNSA. CDR3 in amino acids: CASSLTGGPSYNEQFF. The CDR3 nucleotides read TGTGCCAGCAGCTTAACTGGGGGGCCCTCCTACAATGAGCAGTTCTTC. Full variable domain (rest looked up from reference TRBV7-2 and TRBJ2-1): GAGVSQSPSNKVTEKGKDVELRCDPISGHTALYWYRQSLGQGLEFLIYFQGNSAPDKSGLPSDRFSAERTGGSVSTLTIQRTQQEDSAVYLCASSLTGGPSYNEQFFGPGTRLTVL.

The chain recombines TRBV4-3 with TRBJ2-6, with D possibly called TRBD1 or TRBD2 (5 bases each). CDR3 length: 18 amino acids. V lost 1 base to trimming and J lost 0 bases, with 13 bases between them. CDR1 LGHNA and CDR2 YSLEER come from the germline V gene. The CDR3 DNA sequence: TGCGCCAGCAGCCAAGTTTCGGGGCCCCTCTCTGGGGCCAACGTCCTGACTTTC. This encodes CASSQVSGPLSGANVLTF.

The chain's CDR3 is CASSLVSGNTEAFF. The CDR3 region has the DNA TGCGCCAGCAGCTTGGTCTCCGGAAACACTGAAGCTTTCTTT. The chain recombines TRBV5-1 with TRBJ1-1; no definite D call. From germline, CDR1 is SGHRS and CDR2 YFSETQ. This CDR3 is 14 amino acids long. The V end was cut by 0 bases, the J end by 2 bases, with 8 bases between. The variable domain in full, with the rest retrieved from reference TRBV5-1 and TRBJ1-1, is KAGVTQTPRYLIKTRGQQVTLSCSPISGHRSVSWYQQTPGQGLQFLFEYFSETQRNKGNFPGRFSGRQFSNSRSEMNVSTLELGDSALYLCASSLVSGNTEAFFGQGTRLTVV.